These T cell receptor beta chains were read from a single sample in a study of T cells in Graves' hyperthyroidism and ophthalmopathy. TCRdb processed the multiplex PCR reads anew with MiXCR; each CDR3 protein has one entry. Among a few hundred thousand distinct CDR3 sequences, 35% to 50% were seen once, and the ten largest hold around two fifths. Sequencing was done on a sample of peripheral blood or thyroid tissue (not recorded which). Receptors originate from an adult woman with Graves' disease, either hyperthyroidism or ophthalmopathy (not recorded which). Both conserved end residues are part of each CDR3. D genes are given only for firm matches. Clone size is shown for a subset of rows, as once, few, many or a class of expanded clone.

J,D,V,size,CDR3,DNA
TRBJ1-1,NA,TRBV15,few,CATSRDGRENTEAFF,TGTGCCACCAGCAGAGATGGCAGGGAGAACACTGAAGCTTTCTTT
TRBJ2-7,NA,TRBV20-1,many,CSAWPGQSTAEQYF,TGCAGTGCTTGGCCCGGACAGTCAACTGCCGAGCAGTACTTC
TRBJ1-5,NA,TRBV2,once,CASSELLAGANEPQHF,TGTGCCAGCAGTGAACTCCTAGCGGGGGCCAATGAGCCCCAGCATTTT
TRBJ2-5,NA,TRBV10-3,many,CAISELSQETQYF,TGTGCCATCAGTGAGCTCAGTCAAGAGACCCAGTACTTC
TRBJ2-7,NA,TRBV5-1,many,CASSWGEGYEQYF,TGCGCCAGCAGCTGGGGTGAGGGCTACGAGCAGTACTTC
TRBJ2-2,TRBD2,TRBV13,NA,CASSLSGRETGELFF,TGTGCCAGCAGCTTAAGCGGGAGGGAAACCGGGGAGCTGTTTTTT
TRBJ1-1,NA,TRBV4-2,many,CASSQGRTEAFF,TGTGCCAGCAGTCAGGGACGCACTGAAGCTTTCTTT
TRBJ1-1,TRBD1,TRBV19,many,CASSPQGANTEAFF,TGTGCCAGTAGTCCGCAGGGGGCGAACACTGAAGCTTTCTTT
TRBJ2-7,TRBD1,TRBV19,few,CASPDREKGEQYF,TGTGCCAGCCCGGACAGGGAGAAAGGCGAGCAGTACTTC
TRBJ1-1,TRBD1,TRBV12-3/TRBV12-4,many,CASSPADRENTEAFF,TGTGCCAGCAGTCCGGCGGACAGGGAAAACACTGAAGCTTTCTTT
TRBJ2-7,NA,TRBV10-3,few,CAIRRAGSDEQYF,TGTGCCATCAGGCGGGCAGGGTCGGACGAGCAGTACTTC
TRBJ2-5,TRBD1,TRBV24-1,once,CATSDDRAETQYF,TGTGCCACCAGTGATGACAGGGCGGAGACCCAGTACTTC
TRBJ1-1,NA,TRBV20-1,few,CSAPPPMGTEAFF,TGCAGTGCTCCTCCCCCGATGGGCACTGAAGCTTTCTTT
TRBJ2-6,NA,TRBV6-5,many,CASSYAGSGANVLTF,TGTGCCAGCAGTTACGCAGGCTCTGGGGCCAACGTCCTGACTTTC
TRBJ1-2,NA,TRBV6-6,many,CASTPERRNGYTF,TGTGCCAGCACCCCGGAGAGGAGGAATGGCTACACCTTC
TRBJ2-5,NA,TRBV20-1,many,CSAREQGETQYF,TGCAGTGCTAGAGAACAGGGTGAGACCCAGTACTTC
TRBJ2-7,TRBD2,TRBV7-9,NA,CASSPSGLASYEQYF,TGTGCCAGCAGCCCGTCGGGACTAGCGTCCTACGAGCAGTACTTC
TRBJ2-5,NA,TRBV5-4,NA,CASSSRRDPKETQYF,TGTGCCAGCAGCTCGCGACGGGATCCCAAAGAGACCCAGTACTTC
TRBJ1-5,NA,TRBV7-8,NA,CASSLSRFGVWQPQHF,TGTGCCAGCAGCTTAAGTAGGTTTGGGGTTTGGCAGCCCCAGCATTTT
TRBJ1-2,NA,TRBV7-2,NA,CASSQGADSTYGYTF,TGTGCCAGCAGCCAAGGGGCAGACAGTACCTATGGCTACACCTTC